The source of this T cell receptor beta chain is a study of cytomegalovirus exposure and HLA in healthy donors. CDR1 MNHNS and CDR2 SASEGT come from the germline V gene. Trimming took 4 bases from V and 4 from J, leaving 16 bases between them. The CDR3 loop spans 15 amino acids. Assay: immunoSEQ multiplex PCR; the TCRdb copy retains only in-frame clones and omits some. The sample has roughly 250,000 clones, around 88% seen once. The donors were members of the approximately 120-subject validation cohort (separate from the approximately 730-subject first cohort). In regard to this clone: Its antigen is currently unknown.

Study-level findings and limits: Among TCR sequences, most were rare, though some public TCRs appeared in many donors. The classifier reportedly diagnosed cytomegalovirus status with high specificity and sensitivity. In vitro work confirmed that three CMV-associated chains recognize CMV antigens.

The gene calls are TRBV6-1 and TRBJ1-1; D gene uncertain. This sequence was found in a woman aged 25 to 45 in good health and CMV-seropositive. Sequencing input: PBMCs. CDR3 in DNA: TGTGCCAGCAGTGCTCAATCGCAGTGGCCCACTGAAGCTTTCTTT. Its translation: CASSAQSQWPTEAFF.